The clone carrying this T cell receptor (beta chain) was observed once. Those enrolled in Seattle joined during active infection and were followed longitudinally afterward. The data stem from a study of blood T cell repertoires in COVID-19. Study at large: Acute and convalescent COVID-19 specimens originated in the United States, Italy and Spain. T cells, B-cell-depleted T cells, or PBMCs provided the cDNA or gDNA that served as material.

Trimming took off 1 base at V and 0 bases at J, with 25 bases between the two ends. There are 20 residues in the CDR3. Germline lookup yields CDR1 SGHVS and CDR2 FNYEAQ. TCRdb's table, derived via immunoSEQ multiplex PCR, lists solely in-frame clones and lacks some. The sample has 250,000 to 300,000 clones, around 89% seen once. Material for sequencing was peripheral blood. The receptor comes from a woman aged 45-65 years with COVID-19, enrolled during active disease. The V call is TRBV7-6, the J call TRBJ2-7; D is perhaps TRBD2 (9 bases). CDR3 sequence (DNA): TGTGCCAGCAGCTTAGTGGCAGGGGGCCGGACTAGCGCTTACTCCTACGAGCAGTACTTC. Translated: CASSLVAGGRTSAYSYEQYF.